This T cell receptor beta chain was obtained from a study of blood T cell repertoires in COVID-19. The wider study: There were acute and convalescent COVID-19 samples, and they came from the United States, Italy and Spain.

CDR3 length equals 14 residues. The germline V gene has CDR1 SQVTM and CDR2 ANQGSEA. J lost 7 bases, V lost 6 bases, and 11 bases had no gene match. Assay: immunoSEQ multiplex PCR; the TCRdb copy retains only in-frame clones and omits some. This sample has some 300,000 clones; 85% occur once, and the top ten carry 4% to 5%. The source material was peripheral blood. This clonotype was sampled from a woman aged 45-59 years with active or convalescent COVID-19. The J gene is TRBJ1-4, the V gene TRBV29-1, with 7 positions matching TRBD1. As DNA, the CDR3 is TGCAGCGTACAGGGGAACGATAGGATTGAAAAACTGTTTTTT. As protein: CSVQGNDRIEKLFF.